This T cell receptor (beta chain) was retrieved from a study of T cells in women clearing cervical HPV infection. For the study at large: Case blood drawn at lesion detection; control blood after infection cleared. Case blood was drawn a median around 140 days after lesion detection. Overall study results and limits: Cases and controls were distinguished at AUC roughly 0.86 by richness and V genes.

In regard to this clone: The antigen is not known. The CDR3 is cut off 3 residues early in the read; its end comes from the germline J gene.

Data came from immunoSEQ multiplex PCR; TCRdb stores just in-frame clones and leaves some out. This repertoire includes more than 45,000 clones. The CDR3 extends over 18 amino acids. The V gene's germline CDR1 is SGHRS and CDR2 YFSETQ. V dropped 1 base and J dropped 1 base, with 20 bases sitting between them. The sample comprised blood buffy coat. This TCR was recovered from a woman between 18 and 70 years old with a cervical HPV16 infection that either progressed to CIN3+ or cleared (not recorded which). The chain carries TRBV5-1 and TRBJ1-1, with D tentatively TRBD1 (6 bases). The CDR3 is CASSLTGRGGWANTEAFF. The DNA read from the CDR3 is TGCGCCAGCAGCTTGACGGGTAGGGGGGGGTGGGCGAACACTGAA.